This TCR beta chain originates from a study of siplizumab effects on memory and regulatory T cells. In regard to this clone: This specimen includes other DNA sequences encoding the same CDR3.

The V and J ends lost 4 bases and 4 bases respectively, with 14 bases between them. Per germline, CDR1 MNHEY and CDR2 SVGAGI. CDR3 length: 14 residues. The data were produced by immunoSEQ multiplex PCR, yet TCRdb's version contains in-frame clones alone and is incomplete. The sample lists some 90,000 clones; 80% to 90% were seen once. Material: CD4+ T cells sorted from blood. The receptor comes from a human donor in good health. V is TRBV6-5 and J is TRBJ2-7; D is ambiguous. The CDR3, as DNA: TGTGCCAGCAGTTCCCCGGGCTCCTCTTACGAGCAGTACTTC. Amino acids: CASSSPGSSYEQYF.